This TCR beta chain appears in the sequencing data of a study of identical twins. Study findings and constraints: Analyses of zero insertions could be partly confounded by invariant MAIT and iNKT cells.

Germline CDR1 is MGHRA and CDR2 is YSYEKL. V was clipped by 0 bases and J by 3 bases; unmatched bases: 14. The CDR3 runs 20 residues. TCRdb ran MiXCR on the 5' RACE reads and lists one entry per CDR3 protein. In the table there are around 670,000 distinct CDR3 sequences, roughly 6.2% of which are singletons. Of note for this clonotype: Its antigen is currently unknown.

Material: naive T cells sorted from blood. This sequence originates from a young man in good health. The chain has TRBV4-1 and TRBJ2-7; 13 bases agree with TRBD2. This CDR3 is CASSQDRGLAGTSSFYEQYV. CDR3 sequence (DNA): TGCGCCAGCAGCCAAGATAGGGGACTAGCGGGAACGTCCTCATTCTACGAGCAGTACGTC.